This record looks at one TCR beta chain sequence and its context. This sample stems from a study of blood T cell repertoires in COVID-19. As for the study in general: Acute and convalescent COVID-19 specimens originated in the United States, Italy and Spain. PBMCs, B-cell-depleted T cells, or T cells provided the cDNA or gDNA that made up the material.

Clones were read by immunoSEQ multiplex PCR, and TCRdb kept only the in-frame ones, dropping some. The sample contains about 240,000 clones, around 87% of which appear only once. Germline loops: CDR1 MNHEY, CDR2 SMNVEV (reference sequence). The CDR3 contains 15 residues. The J segment lost 3 bases and the V segment lost 2 bases, leaving 4 bases of the junction unmatched. Clinical history as reported by participants underpinned cohort assignment. V usage is TRBV27 and J usage is TRBJ1-5, with 7 bases fitting TRBD1. The sample comprised PBMCs or T cells enriched from blood (not recorded which). This TCR was recovered from a middle-aged woman with acute COVID-19. The CDR3 loop reads CASSLGGQNNQPQHF. The DNA for the CDR3 is TGTGCCAGCAGTTTAGGGGGACAGAACAATCAGCCCCAGCATTTT.